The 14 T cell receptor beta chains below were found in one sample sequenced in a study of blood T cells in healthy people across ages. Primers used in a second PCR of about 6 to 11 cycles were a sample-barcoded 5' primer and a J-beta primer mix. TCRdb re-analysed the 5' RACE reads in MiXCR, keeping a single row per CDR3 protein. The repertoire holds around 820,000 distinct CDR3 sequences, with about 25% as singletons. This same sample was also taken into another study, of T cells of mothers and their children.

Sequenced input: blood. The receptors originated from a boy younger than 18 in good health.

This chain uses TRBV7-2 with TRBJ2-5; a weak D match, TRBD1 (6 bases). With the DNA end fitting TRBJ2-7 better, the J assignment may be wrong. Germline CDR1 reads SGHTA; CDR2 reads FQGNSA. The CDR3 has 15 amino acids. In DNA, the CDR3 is TGTGCCAGCAGCTTAGAACCCAACAGGGCCTACGAGCAGTACTTC. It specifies CASSLEPNRAYEQYF.

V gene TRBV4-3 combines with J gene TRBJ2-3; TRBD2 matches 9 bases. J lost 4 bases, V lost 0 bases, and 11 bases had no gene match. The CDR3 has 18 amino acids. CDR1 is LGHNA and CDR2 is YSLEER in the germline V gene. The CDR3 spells CASSQDRQAGGRADTQYF. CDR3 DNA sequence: TGCGCCAGCAGCCAAGATCGACAAGCGGGAGGTCGGGCAGATACGCAGTATTTT.

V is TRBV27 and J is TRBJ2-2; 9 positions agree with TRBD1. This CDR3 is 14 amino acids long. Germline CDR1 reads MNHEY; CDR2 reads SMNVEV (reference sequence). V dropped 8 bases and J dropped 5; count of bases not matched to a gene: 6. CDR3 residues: CASGGQGWTGELFF. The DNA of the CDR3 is TGTGCCAGCGGTGGACAGGGGTGGACCGGGGAGCTGTTTTTT.

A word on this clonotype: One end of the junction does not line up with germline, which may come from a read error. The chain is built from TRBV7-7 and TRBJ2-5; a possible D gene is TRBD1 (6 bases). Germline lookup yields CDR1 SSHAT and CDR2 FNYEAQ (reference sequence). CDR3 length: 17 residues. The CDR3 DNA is TGTGCTAGCAGCTTATATTTTGGGGGCTCGTACCAAGAGACCCAGTACTTC. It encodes CASSLYFGGSYQETQYF.

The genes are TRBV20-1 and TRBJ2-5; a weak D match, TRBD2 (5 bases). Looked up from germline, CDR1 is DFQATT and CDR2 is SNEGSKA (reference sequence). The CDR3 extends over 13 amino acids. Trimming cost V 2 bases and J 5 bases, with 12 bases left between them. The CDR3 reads CSARPASLETQYF. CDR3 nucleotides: TGCAGTGCTAGACCCGCTAGCTTGGAGACCCAGTACTTC.

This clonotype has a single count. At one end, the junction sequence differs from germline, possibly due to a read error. CDR3 DNA sequence: TGCGCCAGCAGCCAAGACGGGACTAGCTGCTTC. Amino acids: CASSQDGTSCF. This chain connects TRBV4-1 to TRBJ2-1, with 9 bases fitting TRBD2. From germline, CDR1 is MGHRA and CDR2 YSYEKL. The CDR3 has 11 amino acids.

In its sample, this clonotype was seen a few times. DNA for the CDR3: TGTGCCAGCAGCGTGTTAGAGTATCCAGTAAAAAACATTCAGTACTTC. Amino acids: CASSVLEYPVKNIQYF. The chain employs TRBV7-9 and TRBJ2-4; D gene ambiguous. Trimming took off 5 bases at V and 4 bases at J, with 18 bases between the two ends. Germline V gene data show CDR1 as SEHNR and CDR2 as FQNEAQ (reference sequence). This CDR3 has 16 residues.

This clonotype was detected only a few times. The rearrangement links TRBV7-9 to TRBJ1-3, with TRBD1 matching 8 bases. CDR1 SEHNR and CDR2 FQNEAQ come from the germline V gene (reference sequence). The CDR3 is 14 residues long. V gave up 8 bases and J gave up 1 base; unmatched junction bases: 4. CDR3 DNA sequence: TGTGCCAGCCCCGACAGGGGTTCTGGAAACACCATATATTTT. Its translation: CASPDRGSGNTIYF. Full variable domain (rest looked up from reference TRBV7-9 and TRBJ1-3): DTGVSQNPRHKITKRGQNVTFRCDPISEHNRLYWYRQTLGQGPEFLTYFQNEAQLEKSRLLSDRFSAERPKGSFSTLEIQRTEQGDSAMYLCASPDRGSGNTIYFGEGSWLTVV.

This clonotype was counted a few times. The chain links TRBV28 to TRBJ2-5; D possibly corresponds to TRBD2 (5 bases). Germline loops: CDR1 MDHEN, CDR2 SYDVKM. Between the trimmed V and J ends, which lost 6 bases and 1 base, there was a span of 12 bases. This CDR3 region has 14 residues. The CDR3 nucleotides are TGTGCCAGCAGACTAAGGGAGCTCCAAGAGACCCAGTACTTC. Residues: CASRLRELQETQYF.

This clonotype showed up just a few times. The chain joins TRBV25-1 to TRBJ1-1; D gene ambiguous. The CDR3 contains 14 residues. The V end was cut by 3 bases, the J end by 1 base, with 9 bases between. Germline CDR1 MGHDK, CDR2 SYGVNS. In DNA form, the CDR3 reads TGTGCCAGCAGTGACCTTTGGGGGAACACTGAAGCTTTCTTT. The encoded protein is CASSDLWGNTEAFF.

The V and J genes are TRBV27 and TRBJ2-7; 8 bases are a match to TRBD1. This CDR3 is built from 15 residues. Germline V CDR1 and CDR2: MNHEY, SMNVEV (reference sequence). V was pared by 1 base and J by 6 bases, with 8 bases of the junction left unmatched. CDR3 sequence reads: CASSLFGRGPFEQYF. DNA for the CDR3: TGTGCCAGCAGTTTATTTGGCAGGGGGCCTTTCGAGCAGTACTTC.

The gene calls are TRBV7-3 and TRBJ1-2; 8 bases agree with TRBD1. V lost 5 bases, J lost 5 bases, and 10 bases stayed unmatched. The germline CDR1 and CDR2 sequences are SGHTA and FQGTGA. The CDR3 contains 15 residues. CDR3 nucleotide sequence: TGTGCCAGCAGCCTCGGACAGGGTGCCGCGTATGGCTACACCTTC. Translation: CASSLGQGAAYGYTF.

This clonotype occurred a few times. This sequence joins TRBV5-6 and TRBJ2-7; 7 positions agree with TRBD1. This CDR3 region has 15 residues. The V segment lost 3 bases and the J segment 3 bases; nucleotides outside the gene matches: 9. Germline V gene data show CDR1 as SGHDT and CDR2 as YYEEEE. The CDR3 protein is CASSSRRDSIYEQYF. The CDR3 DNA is TGTGCCAGCAGCTCACGCCGGGACAGTATCTACGAGCAGTACTTC.

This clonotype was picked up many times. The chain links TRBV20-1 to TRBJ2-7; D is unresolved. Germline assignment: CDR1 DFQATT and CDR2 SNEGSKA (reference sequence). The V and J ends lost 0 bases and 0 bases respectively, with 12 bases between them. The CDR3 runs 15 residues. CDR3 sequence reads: CSARDLSSYSYEQYF. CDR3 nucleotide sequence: TGCAGTGCTAGAGATCTCAGCAGCTACTCCTACGAGCAGTACTTC.